The clone carrying this T cell receptor beta chain was seen ten or more times. V was pared by 0 bases and J by 4 bases, with 12 bases between. This CDR3 has 14 amino acids. The germline V gene has CDR1 DFQATT and CDR2 SNEGSKA (reference sequence). This sample is part of a study of molecular identifiers for immune sequencing clone quantification. A single record per CDR3 protein comes from TCRdb applying MiXCR to the PCR reads. Altogether over 9,000 distinct CDR3 sequences are present, approximately 15% being singletons, with the ten largest covering about 1.5%. The sample taken for sequencing was naive CD8+ T cells from blood, with Jurkat cell RNA spiked in. Subset denoted: FACS-sorted CD8+CD4-CCR7+CD45RA+ naive T cells. The chain is built from TRBV20-1 and TRBJ1-2; the D gene is possibly TRBD1 (5 bases). This TCR derives from a human donor in good health. Some libraries in this study had Jurkat cell RNA spiked in. The CDR3 nucleotides read TGCAGTGCTAGAGACGAGACAGATTTCTATGGCTACACCTTC. Its protein is CSARDETDFYGYTF.